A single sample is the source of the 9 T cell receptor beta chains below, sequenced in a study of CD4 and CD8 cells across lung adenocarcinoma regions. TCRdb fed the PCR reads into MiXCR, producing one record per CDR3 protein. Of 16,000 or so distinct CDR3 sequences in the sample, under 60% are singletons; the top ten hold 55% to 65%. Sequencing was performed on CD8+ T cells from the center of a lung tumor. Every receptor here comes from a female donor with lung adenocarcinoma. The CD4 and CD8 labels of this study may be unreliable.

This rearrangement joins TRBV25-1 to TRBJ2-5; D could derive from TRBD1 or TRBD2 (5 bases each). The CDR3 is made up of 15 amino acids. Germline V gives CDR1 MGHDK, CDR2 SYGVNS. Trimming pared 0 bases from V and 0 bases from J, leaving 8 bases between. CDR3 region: CASSEYEGYQETQYF. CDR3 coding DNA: TGTGCCAGCAGTGAATATGAGGGGTACCAAGAGACCCAGTACTTC.

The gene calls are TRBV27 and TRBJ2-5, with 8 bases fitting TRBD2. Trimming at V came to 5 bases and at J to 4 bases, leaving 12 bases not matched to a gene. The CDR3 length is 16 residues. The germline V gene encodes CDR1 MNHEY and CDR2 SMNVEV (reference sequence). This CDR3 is CASSGTRGRGGETQYF. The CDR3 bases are TGTGCCAGCAGTGGGACTAGGGGGAGGGGGGGAGAGACCCAGTACTTC.

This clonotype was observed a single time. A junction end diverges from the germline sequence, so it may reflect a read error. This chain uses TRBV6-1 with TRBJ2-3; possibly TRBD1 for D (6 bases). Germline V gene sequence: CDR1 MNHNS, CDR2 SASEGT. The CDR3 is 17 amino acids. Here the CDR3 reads CASSEAHAGQGKETQYF. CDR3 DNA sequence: TGTGCCAGCAGTGAGGCCCATGCGGGCCAGGGGAAAGAGACGCAGTATTTC.

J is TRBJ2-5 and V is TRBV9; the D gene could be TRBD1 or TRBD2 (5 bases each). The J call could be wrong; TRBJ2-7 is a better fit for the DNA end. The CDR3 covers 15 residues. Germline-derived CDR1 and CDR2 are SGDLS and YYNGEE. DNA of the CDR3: TGTGCCAGCAGCGCCTATCAACCAGGGAGATACGAGCAGTACTTC. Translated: CASSAYQPGRYEQYF.

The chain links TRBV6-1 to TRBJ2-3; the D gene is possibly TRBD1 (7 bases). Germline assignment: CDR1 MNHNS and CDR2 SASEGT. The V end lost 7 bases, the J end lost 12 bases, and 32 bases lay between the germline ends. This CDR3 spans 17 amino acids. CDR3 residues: CASTERLGGGGQETQYF. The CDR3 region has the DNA TGTGCCAGCACCGAGAGACTAGGGGGCGGAGGCCAAGAGACCCAGTATTTT.

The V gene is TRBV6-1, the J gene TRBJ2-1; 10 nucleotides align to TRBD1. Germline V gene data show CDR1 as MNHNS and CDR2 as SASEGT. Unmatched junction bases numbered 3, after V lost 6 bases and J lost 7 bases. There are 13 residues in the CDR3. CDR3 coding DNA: TGTGCCAGCAGGCGGACAGGGGGAAATGAGCAGTTCTTC. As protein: CASRRTGGNEQFF.

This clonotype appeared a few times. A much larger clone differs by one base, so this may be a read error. CDR3 region: CASSEDRRKETQFF. CDR3 coding DNA: TGCGCCAGCAGTGAGGACAGGAGAAAAGAGACCCAGTTCTTC. The V and J genes are TRBV10-2 and TRBJ2-1; maybe TRBD1 (6 bases). The CDR3 is made up of 14 amino acids. V was trimmed by 2 bases and J by 13 bases, leaving 18 bases between them. The germline CDR1 and CDR2 sequences are WSHSY and SAAADI.

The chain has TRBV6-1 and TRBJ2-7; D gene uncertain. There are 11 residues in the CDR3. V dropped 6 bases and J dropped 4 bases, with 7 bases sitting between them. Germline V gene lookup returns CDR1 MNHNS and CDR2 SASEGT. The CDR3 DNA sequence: TGTGCCAGCAGCCGAATATACGAGCAGTACTTC. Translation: CASSRIYEQYF.

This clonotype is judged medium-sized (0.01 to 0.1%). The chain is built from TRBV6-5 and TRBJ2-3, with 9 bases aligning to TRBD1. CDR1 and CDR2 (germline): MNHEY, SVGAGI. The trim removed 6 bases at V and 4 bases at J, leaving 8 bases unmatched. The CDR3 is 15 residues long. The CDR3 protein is CASRAKQGAADTQYF. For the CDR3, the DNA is TGTGCCAGCAGGGCTAAACAGGGGGCCGCAGATACGCAGTATTTT.